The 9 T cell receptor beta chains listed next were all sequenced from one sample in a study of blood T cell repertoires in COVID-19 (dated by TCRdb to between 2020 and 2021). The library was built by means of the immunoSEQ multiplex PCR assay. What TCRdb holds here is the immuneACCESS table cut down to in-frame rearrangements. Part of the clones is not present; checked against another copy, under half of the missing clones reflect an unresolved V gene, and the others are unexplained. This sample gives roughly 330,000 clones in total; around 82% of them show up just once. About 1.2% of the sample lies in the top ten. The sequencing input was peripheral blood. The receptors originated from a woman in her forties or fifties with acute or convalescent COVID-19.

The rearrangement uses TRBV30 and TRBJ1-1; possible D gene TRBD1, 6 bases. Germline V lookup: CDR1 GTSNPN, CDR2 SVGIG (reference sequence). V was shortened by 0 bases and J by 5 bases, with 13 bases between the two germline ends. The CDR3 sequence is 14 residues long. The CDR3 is CAWSVSGGNTEAFF. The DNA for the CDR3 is TGTGCCTGGAGTGTTTCGGGGGGCAATACTGAAGCTTTCTTT.

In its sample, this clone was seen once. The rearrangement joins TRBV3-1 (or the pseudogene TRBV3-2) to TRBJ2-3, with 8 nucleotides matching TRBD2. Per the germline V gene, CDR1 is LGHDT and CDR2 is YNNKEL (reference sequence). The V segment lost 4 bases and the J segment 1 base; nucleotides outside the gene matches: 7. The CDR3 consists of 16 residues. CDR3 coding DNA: TGTGCCAGCAGCCCTCTGCGGGGGGCACGCACAGATACGCAGTATTTT. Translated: CASSPLRGARTDTQYF.

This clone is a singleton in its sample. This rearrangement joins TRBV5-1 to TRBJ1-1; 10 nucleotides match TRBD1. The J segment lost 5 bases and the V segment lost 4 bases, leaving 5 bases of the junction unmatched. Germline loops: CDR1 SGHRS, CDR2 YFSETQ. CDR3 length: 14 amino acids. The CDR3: CASSQDRGLTEAFF. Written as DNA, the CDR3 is TGCGCCAGCAGCCAGGACAGGGGGTTGACTGAAGCTTTCTTT.

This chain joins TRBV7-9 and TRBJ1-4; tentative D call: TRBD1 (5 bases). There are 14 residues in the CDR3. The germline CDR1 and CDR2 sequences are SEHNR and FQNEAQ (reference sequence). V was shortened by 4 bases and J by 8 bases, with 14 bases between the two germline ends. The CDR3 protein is CASSSLGGGEKLFF. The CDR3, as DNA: TGTGCCAGCAGCTCGTTGGGGGGAGGCGAAAAACTGTTTTTT.

Here the CDR3 DNA reads TGTGCCAGCAGTGATCAGTTTGGCTCTGGAAACACCATATATTTT. Translating gives CASSDQFGSGNTIYF. This chain joins TRBV2 and TRBJ1-3; no reliable D call. The germline V gene has CDR1 SNHLY and CDR2 FYNNEI. The CDR3 extends over 15 amino acids. V dropped 3 bases and J dropped 0 bases, with 9 bases sitting between them.

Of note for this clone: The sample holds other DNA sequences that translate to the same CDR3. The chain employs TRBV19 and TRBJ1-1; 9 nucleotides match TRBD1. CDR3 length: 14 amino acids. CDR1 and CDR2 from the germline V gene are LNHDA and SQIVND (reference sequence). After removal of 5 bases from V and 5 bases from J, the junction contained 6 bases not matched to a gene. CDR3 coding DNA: TGTGCCAGTAGTGCCGGGGGACAGGGTACTGAAGCTTTCTTT. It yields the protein CASSAGGQGTEAFF.

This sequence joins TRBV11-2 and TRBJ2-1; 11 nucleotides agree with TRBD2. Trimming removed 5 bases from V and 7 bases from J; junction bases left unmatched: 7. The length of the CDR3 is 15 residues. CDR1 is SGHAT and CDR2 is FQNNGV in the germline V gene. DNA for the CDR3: TGTGCCAGCAGCCCTAGTAGCGGGGGGGCGAATGAGCAGTTCTTC. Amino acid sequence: CASSPSSGGANEQFF.

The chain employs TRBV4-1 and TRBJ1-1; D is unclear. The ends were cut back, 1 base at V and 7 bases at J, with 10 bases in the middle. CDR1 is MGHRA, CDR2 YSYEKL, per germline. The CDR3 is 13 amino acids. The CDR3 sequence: CASSQVPIGEAFF. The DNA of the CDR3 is TGCGCCAGCAGCCAAGTACCCATCGGTGAAGCTTTCTTT.

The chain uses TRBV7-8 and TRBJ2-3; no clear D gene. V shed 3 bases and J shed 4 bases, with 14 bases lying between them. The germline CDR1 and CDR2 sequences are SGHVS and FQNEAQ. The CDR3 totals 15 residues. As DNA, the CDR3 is TGTGCCAGCAGCTTTAGTCGCACGTCCCCAGATACGCAGTATTTT. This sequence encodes CASSFSRTSPDTQYF.